Included here is one TCR beta chain sequence, with context. This specimen comes from a study of lymphopenia after photon versus proton radiotherapy. Clones were sequenced by immunoSEQ multiplex PCR, and TCRdb holds only the in-frame ones, with some missing. Of around 24,000 clones listed, over 80% are singletons. Trimming took 3 bases from V and 0 from J, leaving 11 bases between them. CDR1 WSHSY and CDR2 SAAADI come from the germline V gene. CDR3 length: 15 residues. The genes are TRBV10-2 and TRBJ1-2, with D unresolved. This sample comprised peripheral blood, obtained from a patient treated with photon-based radiotherapy. This TCR was sampled from a woman between 50 and 59 years old with pancreatic cancer. The CDR3 DNA reads TGCGCCAGCAGTGATGGATCGAGGACTAACTATGGCTACACCTTC. This sequence encodes CASSDGSRTNYGYTF.